The rows below give T cell receptor beta chains drawn from one sample of a study of T cells after yellow fever vaccination. TCRdb passed the 5' RACE reads through MiXCR, listing each CDR3 protein once. Found here are 150,000 to 200,000 distinct CDR3 sequences, more than 5.5% of them singletons; the top ten hold 2.5% to 3%. Source: CD4+ T cells sorted from PBMCs, taken about 5 days after the first yellow fever vaccination. These receptors came from a man between 18 and 29 years old who received the YFV17D yellow fever vaccine. The CDR3 runs from the conserved cysteine through the conserved F or W. Fields, in order: D gene, J gene, clone size, V gene, CDR3 protein, CDR3 DNA. D genes are given only for firm matches. Clone size, where shown, is once, few, many, or a class for clones that have expanded.

.,TRBJ2-5,.,TRBV11-2,CASSPPPRSETQYF,TGTGCCAGCAGCCCCCCCCCGCGGTCGGAGACCCAGTACTTC
TRBD1,TRBJ2-1,many,TRBV24-1,CATSEPTGGSEQFF,TGTGCCACCAGTGAACCGACAGGGGGGAGTGAGCAGTTCTTC
.,TRBJ1-1,many,TRBV9,CASSVLGGNMNTEAFF,TGTGCCAGCAGCGTACTGGGGGGAAATATGAACACTGAAGCTTTCTTT
.,TRBJ2-1,many,TRBV25-1,CASSEAGSSYNEQFF,TGTGCCAGCAGTGAAGCAGGGAGCTCCTACAATGAGCAGTTCTTC
.,TRBJ2-1,many,TRBV7-9,CATERTDYNEQFF,TGTGCCACAGAACGGACAGATTACAATGAGCAGTTCTTC
TRBD1,TRBJ2-4,many,TRBV5-1,CASSLEGAEYF,TGCGCCAGCAGCTTAGAGGGGGCTGAGTACTTC
TRBD2,TRBJ2-3,few,TRBV12-3/TRBV12-4,CASNFGGADTQYF,TGTGCCAGCAATTTCGGGGGGGCAGATACGCAGTATTTT
.,TRBJ2-6,few,TRBV11-2,CASTSVRSSGANVLTF,TGTGCCAGCACCTCCGTCAGGAGCTCTGGGGCCAACGTCCTGACTTTC
.,TRBJ2-2,many,TRBV25-1,CASSDRATGELFF,TGTGCCAGCAGTGACAGGGCCACCGGGGAGCTGTTTTTT
.,TRBJ1-2,.,TRBV11-2,CASSLKYGGSGYTF,TGTGCCAGCAGCTTAAAATACGGGGGCTCTGGCTACACCTTC
.,TRBJ2-3,few,TRBV6-1,CASSPYRGTDTQYF,TGTGCCAGCAGTCCTTACCGAGGCACAGATACGCAGTATTTT
.,TRBJ1-1,few,TRBV19,CASSIGWAGRNTEAFF,TGTGCCAGTAGTATCGGGTGGGCAGGTAGAAACACTGAAGCTTTCTTT
.,TRBJ2-7,many,TRBV6-5,CASSPLGRGNYEQYF,TGTGCCAGCAGTCCTCTAGGTAGGGGAAACTACGAGCAGTACTTC
.,TRBJ2-3,many,TRBV6-2/TRBV6-3,CASKRRASGTDTQYF,TGTGCCAGCAAAAGGAGGGCTAGCGGCACAGATACGCAGTATTTT
.,TRBJ2-5,many,TRBV7-2,CASSLVPSVGTQYF,TGTGCCAGCAGCTTAGTCCCAAGCGTAGGGACCCAGTACTTC
TRBD1,TRBJ1-5,many,TRBV29-1,CSVAGQENQPQHF,TGCAGCGTTGCCGGACAGGAAAATCAGCCCCAGCATTTT
.,TRBJ2-1,many,TRBV4-2,CASSQEGSQFF,TGTGCCAGCAGCCAAGAGGGATCGCAGTTCTTC
.,TRBJ1-1,.,TRBV12-5,CASGLVTEEAFF,TGTGCTAGTGGTTTGGTTACAGAAGAAGCTTTCTTT
.,TRBJ1-5,many,TRBV10-3,CAISETGQPQHF,TGTGCCATCAGTGAGACTGGGCAGCCCCAGCATTTT
.,TRBJ2-2,many,TRBV19,CASSGVGGTGELFF,TGTGCCAGTAGTGGGGTAGGGGGCACCGGGGAGCTGTTTTTT
TRBD1,TRBJ1-2,many,TRBV6-5,CASSYGTGIYGYTF,TGTGCCAGCAGTTATGGGACAGGGATCTATGGCTACACCTTC
.,TRBJ2-7,few,TRBV7-2,CASSLDPGYEQYF,TGTGCCAGCAGCTTAGATCCAGGGTACGAGCAGTACTTC
TRBD2,TRBJ2-7,many,TRBV18,CASSPTSGDSEQYF,TGTGCCAGCTCACCGACTAGCGGGGACTCGGAGCAGTACTTC
TRBD1,TRBJ1-6,many,TRBV7-2,CASSSNSDRVSSPLHF,TGTGCCAGCAGCTCTAACTCGGACAGGGTGTCTTCACCCCTCCACTTT
TRBD1,TRBJ1-4,many,TRBV7-9,CASSLTGQAAEKLFF,TGTGCCAGCAGCCTAACGGGACAGGCGGCTGAAAAACTGTTTTTT
TRBD1,TRBJ2-2,many,TRBV28,CASLQTGAAGELFF,TGTGCCAGCCTCCAGACAGGGGCGGCCGGGGAGCTGTTTTTT
.,TRBJ2-3,few,TRBV18,CASSPKGTPTVTDTQYF,TGTGCCAGCTCACCTAAAGGGACCCCAACGGTCACAGATACGCAGTATTTT
TRBD1,TRBJ1-6,.,TRBV20-1,CSAPTGVSPLHF,TGCAGTGCTCCAACAGGGGTTTCACCCCTCCACTTT
TRBD1,TRBJ1-1,many,TRBV20-1,CSARQGNTEAFF,TGCAGTGCTCGACAGGGGAACACTGAAGCTTTCTTT
.,TRBJ1-1,many,TRBV30,CAWAGEAFF,TGTGCCTGGGCGGGTGAAGCTTTCTTT
TRBD2,TRBJ2-5,many,TRBV7-2,CASSLGGGGKETQYF,TGTGCCAGCAGTCTCGGAGGCGGGGGTAAGGAGACCCAGTACTTC
.,TRBJ2-3,many,TRBV7-9,CASSFTGGTDTQYF,TGTGCCAGCAGCTTCACTGGCGGGACAGATACGCAGTATTTT
.,TRBJ2-1,many,TRBV7-2,CASSRRRGEINEQFF,TGTGCCAGCAGCCGCCGCCGCGGGGAGATAAATGAGCAGTTCTTC
TRBD1,TRBJ2-1,many,TRBV12-3/TRBV12-4,CASSPNPTGVSYNEQFF,TGTGCCAGCAGCCCGAATCCTACAGGGGTCTCCTACAATGAGCAGTTCTTC
.,TRBJ2-3,many,TRBV20-1,CSARRLGLTDTQYF,TGCAGTGCCAGGCGCTTGGGGTTAACAGATACGCAGTATTTT
TRBD2,TRBJ2-1,many,TRBV20-1,CSAQRGAYNEQFF,TGCAGTGCCCAACGGGGGGCCTACAATGAGCAGTTCTTC
.,TRBJ1-1,.,TRBV5-1,CASRGFSRADTEAFF,TGCGCCAGCAGGGGTTTTTCACGGGCCGACACTGAAGCTTTCTTT
.,TRBJ1-5,few,TRBV10-3,CAISEGGQPQHF,TGTGCCATCAGCGAGGGGGGGCAGCCCCAGCATTTT
.,TRBJ2-3,many,TRBV7-2,CASSLEGGIGDTQYF,TGTGCCAGCAGCTTAGAGGGGGGTATTGGAGATACGCAGTATTTT
TRBD1,TRBJ2-2,.,TRBV7-2,CASRKAPSTGVSGELFF,TGTGCCAGCAGAAAGGCCCCCTCGACAGGGGTTTCCGGGGAGCTGTTTTTT